A selection of T cell receptor beta chains follows, all from one sample in a study of cytomegalovirus exposure and HLA in healthy donors. The repertoire was sequenced with immunoSEQ multiplex PCR; TCRdb's copy has only in-frame clones and lacks some. This table holds about 170,000 clones, roughly 80% found once. Material for sequencing was PBMCs. The source is a male donor in good health and CMV-seronegative. CDR3s include the opening cysteine and the closing phenylalanine or tryptophan. Each record gives: D gene, V gene, clone size, J gene, CDR3 protein, CDR3 DNA. D genes are given only for firm matches. Size is stated for part of the rows, as once, few or many counts, or as a class when the clone is expanded.

TRBD2	TRBV9	NA	TRBJ2-1	CASSVLAGMSSYNEQFF	TGTGCCAGCAGCGTCCTAGCGGGGATGAGCTCCTACAATGAGCAGTTCTTC
NA	TRBV28	few	TRBJ1-2	CASSLFTRVGYTF	TGTGCCAGCAGTTTATTTACCAGGGTTGGCTACACCTTC
TRBD1	TRBV9	NA	TRBJ1-3	CASSFRQGASSGNTIYF	TGTGCCAGCAGCTTCCGACAGGGGGCGAGCTCTGGAAACACCATATATTTT
TRBD1	TRBV18	NA	TRBJ1-4	CASSPWTGPNEKLFF	TGTGCCAGCTCACCTTGGACAGGTCCTAATGAAAAACTGTTTTTT
NA	TRBV6-5	NA	TRBJ2-7	CASSYASGSYEQYF	TGTGCCAGCAGTTACGCCTCAGGGTCCTACGAGCAGTACTTC
TRBD1	TRBV7-6	NA	TRBJ2-7	CASSLGVRGSLSEQYF	TGTGCCAGCAGCTTAGGGGTCAGGGGGTCCCTCAGCGAGCAGTACTTC
TRBD1	TRBV9	NA	TRBJ1-2	CASSVGQGQGYTF	TGTGCCAGCAGCGTGGGACAGGGTCAGGGCTACACCTTC
NA	TRBV11-2	NA	TRBJ1-4	CASSLDRSGGTEKLFF	TGTGCCAGCAGCTTAGATCGGTCTGGAGGTACCGAAAAACTGTTTTTT
NA	TRBV5-6	NA	TRBJ2-2	CASSPGQNTGELFF	TGTGCCAGCAGCCCGGGACAGAACACCGGGGAGCTGTTTTTT
NA	TRBV27	NA	TRBJ1-5	CASSLSGNSNQPQHF	TGTGCCAGCAGTTTGTCGGGTAATAGCAATCAGCCCCAGCATTTT
TRBD1	TRBV7-2	NA	TRBJ1-3	CASRLLDRGQGNTIYF	TGTGCCAGCAGACTCCTAGACAGGGGGCAAGGAAACACCATATATTTT
TRBD1	TRBV5-1	NA	TRBJ1-5	CASSSDRAFQPQHF	TGCGCCAGCAGCTCGGACAGGGCTTTTCAGCCCCAGCATTTT
NA	TRBV19	NA	TRBJ2-7	CASSAHTGSGYEQYF	TGTGCCAGTAGTGCCCACACAGGGAGTGGCTACGAGCAGTACTTC
NA	TRBV7-8	NA	TRBJ2-7	CASSLQDNDYEQYF	TGTGCCAGCAGCCTCCAGGACAACGACTACGAGCAGTACTTC
NA	TRBV2	NA	TRBJ2-7	CASRSGSGRLYEQYF	TGTGCCAGCAGGTCCGGTAGCGGCCGTCTCTACGAGCAGTACTTC
TRBD2	TRBV7-9	once	TRBJ2-1	CSSSLGYSGGPYNEQFF	TGTTCCAGCAGCTTAGGCTATAGCGGGGGGCCATACAATGAGCAGTTCTTC
NA	TRBV7-8	NA	TRBJ1-5	CASSEAKLTGQNSNQPQHF	TGTGCCAGCAGCGAGGCCAAGCTCACGGGACAAAATAGCAATCAGCCCCAGCATTTT
TRBD2	TRBV7-9	NA	TRBJ2-3	CASSPPTAGGADTQYF	TGTGCCAGCAGCCCCCCCACAGCGGGGGGCGCAGATACGCAGTATTTT
NA	TRBV7-6	NA	TRBJ2-7	CASSLAAANEQYF	TGTGCCAGCAGCTTAGCGGCGGCCAACGAGCAGTACTTC
TRBD2	TRBV4-1	NA	TRBJ2-7	CASSPRVEGREGVPYEQYF	TGCGCCAGCAGCCCGAGGGTAGAGGGGCGGGAGGGCGTTCCCTACGAGCAGTACTTC
NA	TRBV5-1	NA	TRBJ2-7	CASSVDFRKQYF	TGCGCCAGCAGCGTAGACTTCCGCAAGCAGTACTTC
NA	TRBV7-2	once	TRBJ2-5	CASSLLSQAGGETQYF	TGTGCCAGCAGCTTACTGTCGCAGGCCGGTGGGGAGACCCAGTACTTC
NA	TRBV19	NA	TRBJ1-2	CASSIDRGYGYTF	TGTGCCAGTAGTATAGACAGGGGATATGGCTACACCTTC
NA	TRBV18	NA	TRBJ1-1	CASSPLTDPEAFF	TGTGCCAGCTCACCCCTGACAGATCCTGAAGCTTTCTTT
NA	TRBV5-5	once	TRBJ2-7	CASSLRTLTYEQYF	TGTGCCAGCAGCTTAAGGACACTTACCTACGAGCAGTACTTC
NA	TRBV30	NA	TRBJ1-4	CAWEQGQFNEKLFF	TGTGCCTGGGAGCAGGGGCAATTTAATGAAAAACTGTTTTTT
TRBD2	TRBV7-8	NA	TRBJ2-3	CASSLTGVSGSSDTQYF	TGTGCCAGCAGCTTAACGGGCGTTAGCGGGAGTTCAGATACGCAGTATTTT
NA	TRBV9	NA	TRBJ1-1	CASSVAEMNTEAFF	TGTGCCAGCAGCGTAGCGGAGATGAACACTGAAGCTTTCTTT
NA	TRBV4-1	NA	TRBJ1-5	CASSQEGGNQPQHF	TGCGCCAGCAGCCAAGAGGGGGGTAATCAGCCCCAGCATTTT
NA	TRBV28	NA	TRBJ2-7	CASRQQGSYRYEQYF	TGTGCCAGCAGGCAACAGGGTTCCTATCGCTACGAGCAGTACTTC
NA	TRBV7-9	NA	TRBJ1-1	CASSRNPDTEAFF	TGTGCCAGCAGCCGTAATCCGGACACTGAAGCTTTCTTT
TRBD1	TRBV19	NA	TRBJ2-7	CASTNGWDSDHHF	TGTGCCAGTACCAATGGGTGGGACAGCGATCACCACTTC
NA	TRBV7-2	NA	TRBJ2-1	CASSGAGIYNEQFF	TGTGCCAGCAGCGGCGCCGGGATTTACAATGAGCAGTTCTTC
NA	TRBV4-1	NA	TRBJ1-2	CASSQAGGAGYGYTF	TGCGCCAGCAGCCAAGCGGGGGGCGCGGGTTATGGCTACACCTTC
NA	TRBV15	NA	TRBJ2-7	CATSRVGSLHEQYF	TGTGCCACCAGCAGAGTCGGGAGCTTACACGAGCAGTACTTC
NA	TRBV6-1	NA	TRBJ2-1	CASSGTEQSYNEQFF	TGTGCCAGCAGTGGTACAGAACAATCTTACAATGAGCAGTTCTTC
NA	TRBV7-2	NA	TRBJ1-3	CASTLAPRGGNTIYF	TGTGCCAGCACCCTGGCACCTCGCGGTGGAAACACCATATATTTT
TRBD1	TRBV29-1	few	TRBJ2-2	CSAGTGFTGELFF	TGCAGCGCCGGGACAGGGTTCACCGGGGAGCTGTTTTTT
TRBD1	TRBV29-1	few	TRBJ1-5	CSVRDRGTNQPQHF	TGCAGCGTCCGGGACAGGGGAACTAATCAGCCCCAGCATTTT
TRBD1	TRBV29-1	once	TRBJ1-1	CSVLQGAVTEAFF	TGCAGCGTGCTACAGGGGGCTGTAACTGAAGCTTTCTTT
NA	TRBV5-1	few	TRBJ1-2	CASSSPGSNYGYTF	TGCGCCAGCAGCTCACCGGGATCCAACTATGGCTACACCTTC
TRBD2	TRBV29-1	NA	TRBJ2-5	CSVVTSAETQYF	TGCAGCGTTGTGACTAGCGCGGAGACCCAGTACTTC
NA	TRBV5-8	once	TRBJ1-5	CASSMRQVNQPQHF	TGTGCCAGCAGCATGAGACAGGTCAATCAGCCCCAGCATTTT
TRBD1	TRBV7-9	few	TRBJ2-7	CASSFLGTGLSEQYF	TGTGCCAGCAGCTTTCTCGGGACAGGGCTAAGCGAGCAGTACTTC
NA	TRBV7-6	NA	TRBJ2-3	CASRSLARGGEGDTQYF	TGTGCCAGCAGGAGCTTGGCGAGGGGGGGGGAAGGTGATACGCAGTATTTT
TRBD1	TRBV5-1	once	TRBJ1-6	CASSVGQGVDNSPLHF	TGCGCCAGCAGCGTGGGACAGGGGGTGGATAATTCACCCCTCCACTTT
TRBD2	TRBV4-3	NA	TRBJ2-5	CASSQDTSGGQETQYF	TGCGCCAGCAGCCAAGATACCAGCGGGGGACAAGAGACCCAGTACTTC
TRBD1	TRBV28	once	TRBJ1-1	CASSKQGRTEAFF	TGTGCCAGCAGTAAACAGGGGCGGACTGAAGCTTTCTTT
TRBD1	TRBV7-2	NA	TRBJ2-5	CASRKTGVGQETQYF	TGTGCCAGCAGAAAAACAGGGGTGGGTCAAGAGACCCAGTACTTC
TRBD1	TRBV19	NA	TRBJ2-5	CASSIEDRPQETQYF	TGTGCCAGTAGTATAGAGGACAGGCCACAAGAGACCCAGTACTTC
TRBD2	TRBV30	NA	TRBJ2-7	CAWSVNGGASEYF	TGTGCCTGGAGTGTAAACGGGGGGGCCAGCGAGTACTTC
NA	TRBV19	NA	TRBJ2-7	CASSRGFGGTSYEQYF	TGTGCCAGTAGTAGGGGGTTTGGCGGGACCTCCTACGAGCAGTACTTC
NA	TRBV19	NA	TRBJ2-7	CASSVRWAGSYEQYF	TGTGCCAGTAGTGTTCGATGGGCGGGCTCCTACGAGCAGTACTTC
TRBD1	TRBV6-5	NA	TRBJ1-2	CASGQEIYGYTF	TGTGCCAGCGGACAGGAGATCTATGGCTACACCTTC
TRBD1	TRBV2	NA	TRBJ2-5	CASSAGQGTQETQYF	TGTGCCAGCAGTGCGGGACAGGGGACCCAAGAGACCCAGTACTTC
TRBD1	TRBV7-3	few	TRBJ1-1	CASSLNRDRGRGAFF	TGTGCCAGCAGCTTAAACAGGGACAGGGGGCGCGGAGCTTTCTTT
NA	TRBV7-6	NA	TRBJ2-7	CASSVQGGEQYF	TGTGCCAGCAGTGTACAGGGTGGTGAGCAGTACTTC